This entry lists 21 T cell receptor beta chains sequenced from one sample in a study of blood T cell repertoires in COVID-19. TCRdb's copy holds only in-frame clones and misses some; the assay was immunoSEQ multiplex PCR. The sample has 85,000 to 100,000 clones; over 60% are singletons. Sequenced input: peripheral blood. Receptors were obtained from a man aged 45-60 years who had recovered from COVID-19.

The chain joins TRBV7-6 to TRBJ2-6; D gene uncertain. Trimming stripped 4 bases from V and 1 base from J, with 11 bases between. The CDR3 is made up of 16 amino acids. Germline assignment: CDR1 SGHVS and CDR2 FNYEAQ. DNA for the CDR3: TGTGCCAGCAGCTCCCTAGGAGAGTCTGGGGCCAACGTCCTGACTTTC. Protein: CASSSLGESGANVLTF. The whole variable domain, filled in from reference TRBV7-6 and TRBJ2-6, reads GAGVSQSPRYKVTKRGQDVALRCDPISGHVSLYWYRQALGQGPEFLTYFNYEAQQDKSGLPNDRFSAERPEGSISTLTIQRTEQRDSAMYRCASSSLGESGANVLTFGAGSRLTVL.

This clone was detected only once. The V and J genes are TRBV15 and TRBJ2-5, with D perhaps TRBD2 (7 bases). This CDR3 spans 14 amino acids. V shed 7 bases and J shed 5 bases, with 17 bases lying between them. Germline CDR1 and CDR2: LNHNV and YYDKDF (reference sequence). DNA of the CDR3: TGTGCCACCACCTTTGAGGGGGGGAGGGAGACCCAGTACTTC. Protein product: CATTFEGGRETQYF.

The chain is built from TRBV19 and TRBJ2-7; TRBD1 is a possible D gene (6 bases). V dropped 5 bases and J dropped 6 bases, with 17 bases sitting between them. CDR1 and CDR2 from the germline V gene are LNHDA and SQIVND (reference sequence). The CDR3 loop spans 14 amino acids. CDR3 protein: CASSHIGTQSEQYF. The CDR3 coding sequence is TGTGCCAGTAGTCATATCGGGACACAAAGCGAGCAGTACTTC.

J is TRBJ1-5 and V is TRBV6-5, with D maybe TRBD1 (5 bases). The CDR3 consists of 14 residues. CDR1 is MNHEY and CDR2 is SVGAGI in the germline V gene. Trimming removed 5 bases at V and 8 bases at J, with 16 bases between. CDR3 nucleotide sequence: TGTGCCAGCAGTACCGGGAGGGGAGGTGAGCCCCAGCATTTT. This translates into CASSTGRGGEPQHF.

The chain carries TRBV6-5 and TRBJ2-7; 7 positions agree with TRBD1. The length of the CDR3 is 14 residues. V lost 8 bases, J lost 3 bases, and 10 bases stayed unmatched. CDR1 is MNHEY, CDR2 SVGAGI, per germline. The CDR3 region has the DNA TGTGCCAGCTCGACTGTGGGACAGAACTACGAGCAGTACTTC. Its protein product is CASSTVGQNYEQYF.

The V and J genes are TRBV2 and TRBJ1-5, with 9 nucleotides matching TRBD1. V was pared by 5 bases and J by 10 bases, with 6 bases of the junction left unmatched. The CDR3 runs 13 residues. Germline V CDR1 and CDR2: SNHLY, FYNNEI. CDR3 DNA sequence: TGTGCCAGCAGTCGTCGGACAGGGGACCCCCAGCATTTT. Translated: CASSRRTGDPQHF.

The rearrangement uses TRBV20-1 and TRBJ2-7, with D possibly being TRBD2 (6 bases). The V gene's germline CDR1 is DFQATT and CDR2 SNEGSKA (reference sequence). Trimming took 3 bases from V and 5 from J, leaving 17 bases between them. The CDR3 contains 14 residues. CDR3 bases: TGCAGTGCTAGTCCGGGACCCGGAGGGGACGAGCAGTACTTC. Amino acid sequence: CSASPGPGGDEQYF.

In the case of this clone: The sample carries other DNA sequences with the same CDR3. The J gene is TRBJ1-2, the V gene TRBV5-1; D gene ambiguous. There are 13 residues in the CDR3. Germline assignment: CDR1 SGHRS and CDR2 YFSETQ. Trimming pared 0 bases from V and 5 bases from J, leaving 8 bases between. The CDR3: CASSLESGYGYTF. CDR3 bases: TGCGCCAGCAGCTTGGAGTCAGGATATGGCTACACCTTC.

This clone was counted only a few times. The chain uses TRBV6-5 and TRBJ1-2; D is ambiguous. Germline CDR1 reads MNHEY; CDR2 reads SVGAGI. The CDR3 loop spans 13 amino acids. Trimming took 2 bases from V and 8 from J, leaving 12 bases between them. For the CDR3, the DNA is TGTGCCAGCAGTTACCCCGGGGTCGGGGGCTACACCTTC. It encodes CASSYPGVGGYTF.

The chain joins TRBV6-6 to TRBJ1-5, with D maybe TRBD1 (6 bases). The length of the CDR3 is 16 residues. Trimming cost V 0 bases and J 1 base, with 10 bases left between them. Germline CDR1 reads MNHNY; CDR2 reads SVGAGI (reference sequence). In DNA form, the CDR3 reads TGTGCCAGCAGTTACTCGGGGCAGGGGAGCAATCAGCCCCAGCATTTT. This translates into CASSYSGQGSNQPQHF.

V is TRBV20-1 and J is TRBJ1-1; the match to TRBD1 covers 10 bases. The ends lost 3 bases at V and 4 bases at J; junction bases unmatched: 14. Germline CDR1 DFQATT, CDR2 SNEGSKA (reference sequence). This CDR3 contains 17 residues. In DNA, the CDR3 is TGCAGTGCTAGTCGTTGGGACAGGGGAACCTATGGCACTGAAGCTTTCTTT. Amino acids: CSASRWDRGTYGTEAFF.

This clone came up once. J is TRBJ2-5 and V is TRBV30, with TRBD1 identical over 9 bases. The junction had 13 bases not matched to a gene; V was cut back by 4 bases and J by 7 bases. The CDR3 covers 15 residues. Germline lookup yields CDR1 GTSNPN and CDR2 SVGIG (reference sequence). The CDR3 reads CAWINLGQGWRTQYF. DNA for the CDR3: TGTGCCTGGATCAATCTAGGACAGGGGTGGAGGACCCAGTACTTC.

The CDR3 loop reads CASSFGTSGIAYEQYF. For the CDR3, the DNA is TGCGCCAGCAGTTTCGGGACTAGCGGGATCGCCTACGAGCAGTACTTC. This chain links TRBV10-1 with TRBJ2-7, with 13 bases matching TRBD2. The J segment lost 2 bases and the V segment lost 5 bases, leaving 6 bases of the junction unmatched. The CDR3 has 16 amino acids. Germline lookup yields CDR1 WNHNN and CDR2 SYGVQD (reference sequence).

V is TRBV4-3 and J is TRBJ2-7, with TRBD2 matching over 9 bases. V shed 1 base, J shed 2 bases, and the junction held 12 bases outside the gene matches. The CDR3 is 18 residues long. From germline, CDR1 is LGHNA and CDR2 YSLEER. For the CDR3, the DNA is TGCGCCAGCAGCCAAGTCCCCCAGGCTAGCGGGATTACCTACGAGCAGTACTTC. Its translation is CASSQVPQASGITYEQYF.

The chain employs TRBV18 and TRBJ1-2; 7 bases match TRBD1. V was pared by 4 bases and J by 2 bases, with 1 base of the junction left unmatched. This CDR3 contains 13 residues. Germline CDR1 is KGHSH and CDR2 is LQKENI. Written as DNA, the CDR3 is TGTGCCAGCTCACAACAGGGGAACTATGGCTACACCTTC. Its protein product is CASSQQGNYGYTF.

The chain uses TRBV7-9 and TRBJ2-1; the match to TRBD2 covers 11 bases. This CDR3 is 17 amino acids long. V dropped 3 bases and J dropped 7; count of bases not matched to a gene: 11. Germline-derived CDR1 and CDR2 are SEHNR and FQNEAQ (reference sequence). As DNA, the CDR3 is TGTGCCAGCAGCTTCTGGACAGGACTAGCGGGTTCAAATGAGCAGTTCTTC. Its translation is CASSFWTGLAGSNEQFF.

Comments on this clone: One end of the junction varies from germline; a read error may be responsible. The V gene is TRBV5-6, the J gene TRBJ1-2; D gene uncertain. The CDR3 has 12 amino acids. Germline assignment: CDR1 SGHDT and CDR2 YYEEEE. CDR3 sequence reads: CASSLFAGYFDF. CDR3 DNA: TGTGCCAGCAGCTTATTTGCAGGATATTTCGACTTC.

The chain has TRBV10-1 and TRBJ2-1; D is uncertain. The CDR3 consists of 15 residues. CDR1 is WNHNN and CDR2 is SYGVQD in the germline V gene (reference sequence). Trimming stripped 5 bases from V and 5 bases from J, with 16 bases between. CDR3 sequence: CASSHNVAKNNEQFF. CDR3 nucleotides: TGCGCCAGCAGTCATAACGTTGCTAAAAACAATGAGCAGTTCTTC.

V gene TRBV7-2 combines with J gene TRBJ2-2; TRBD2 agrees at 14 bases. CDR1 and CDR2 (germline): SGHTA, FQGNSA. The CDR3 covers 16 residues. V gave up 5 bases and J gave up 6 bases; unmatched junction bases: 5. The CDR3 coding sequence is TGTGCCAGCAGCAGGGGACTAGCGGGAGTTCCCGGGGAGCTGTTTTTT. Protein sequence: CASSRGLAGVPGELFF.

The V call is TRBV5-1, the J call TRBJ2-1, with 8 bases matching TRBD2. J gave up 2 bases and V 0 bases, and 1 base lay outside the gene matches. CDR3 length equals 15 residues. Germline V gene data show CDR1 as SGHRS and CDR2 as YFSETQ. The CDR3 reads CASSLGGGTYNEQFF. CDR3 sequence (DNA): TGCGCCAGCAGCTTGGGCGGGGGGACCTACAATGAGCAGTTCTTC.

The chain combines TRBV7-9 with TRBJ1-2; D is undetermined. Germline CDR1 SEHNR, CDR2 FQNEAQ (reference sequence). The CDR3 covers 12 residues. V gave up 5 bases and J gave up 7 bases, with 11 bases separating them. DNA for the CDR3: TGTGCCAGCAGCCGGACGGGAAGTGGCTACACCTTC. This gives the protein CASSRTGSGYTF.